This TCR beta chain was sequenced during a study of identical twins. TCRdb fed the 5' RACE reads into MiXCR, producing one record per CDR3 protein. The sample lists more than 400,000 distinct CDR3 sequences; roughly 15% were seen once. V was clipped by 2 bases and J by 6 bases, with 20 bases between them. The CDR3 sequence is 18 residues long. CDR1 and CDR2 (germline): LGHDT, YNNKEL (reference sequence). Comments on this clonotype: Its antigen remains unidentified.

Study-wide results and limits: The abundant beta clonotypes from cord blood had fewer insertions, and memory repertoires had none of this. Models underestimated TCR alpha sharing (out-of-frame) in monozygotic twins.

The sample was also reused in another study, on yellow fever vaccine responses in identical twins. As that report states: Reportedly, twins showed a vaccine T cell response that looked partly convergent and partly personalized.

The V gene is TRBV3-1, the J gene TRBJ2-6, with D possibly TRBD2 on 6 matching bases. The source of this sequence is a young woman in good health. Sequenced sample: CD4+ T cells sorted from blood. CDR3 protein: CASSQNLMWGGVANVLTF. The CDR3 DNA is TGTGCCAGCAGCCAAAACTTAATGTGGGGAGGTGTGGCCAACGTCCTGACTTTC.